These T cell receptor beta chains were read from a single sample in a study of blood T cells in healthy people across ages. TCRdb re-called the 5' RACE reads through MiXCR, storing one row per CDR3 protein. The profile covers about 570,000 distinct CDR3 sequences, with about 25% appearing a single time and approximately 18% taken by the ten largest. What was sequenced was blood. These receptor sequences come from a woman in her seventies in good health. CDR3s include the opening cysteine and the closing phenylalanine or tryptophan. D genes are given only for firm matches. Part of the rows lack a size; the others show once, few, many or a class for expanded clones.

V gene	D gene	J gene	clone size	CDR3 DNA	CDR3 protein
TRBV7-9	.	TRBJ2-2	.	TGTGCCAGCAGCTCCCACGGCGGCGCCGGGGAGCTGTTTTTT	CASSSHGGAGELFF
TRBV20-1	TRBD2	TRBJ2-3	.	TGCAGTGCTAGAGATCCGAGCGGGGGTGATATAGGGACGCAGTATTTT	CSARDPSGGDIGTQYF
TRBV20-1	TRBD2	TRBJ2-7	.	TGCAGTGCTAGCACTAGCGGGATCTCCTACGAGCAGTACTTC	CSASTSGISYEQYF
TRBV24-1	.	TRBJ1-2	.	TGTGCCACCAGTGATTTTAGTAAGGGAACCGCCTATGGCTACACCTTC	CATSDFSKGTAYGYTF
TRBV18	TRBD2	TRBJ2-5	.	TGTGCCAGCTTACCACAAGCTAGCGGGGTGATCGAGACCCAGTACTTC	CASLPQASGVIETQYF
TRBV20-1	.	TRBJ2-5	.	TGCAGTGCTGGGCCCGTACGAGAGACCCAGTACTTC	CSAGPVRETQYF
TRBV7-2	.	TRBJ2-7	.	TGTGCCAGCAGCTTAGGTCCGGGGGCCCAATACGAGCAGTACTTC	CASSLGPGAQYEQYF
TRBV18	TRBD1	TRBJ1-1	.	TGTGCCAGCTCACTGCCGGACAGGGCTTCAGAAGCTTTCTTT	CASSLPDRASEAFF
TRBV5-1	.	TRBJ2-7	.	TGCGCCAGCAGCTTAAGACCTCCGACAGAGAGCTACGTGGAGCAGTACTTC	CASSLRPPTESYVEQYF
TRBV9	.	TRBJ2-4	.	TGTGCCAGCGGGGGTGGAAGGGAATACATTCAGTACTTC	CASGGGREYIQYF
TRBV20-1	TRBD2	TRBJ2-5	.	TGCAGTGCCGCAGGCCTAGCGGCTTGGGCCCAGTACTTC	CSAAGLAAWAQYF
TRBV5-1	.	TRBJ2-3	few	TGCGCCAGCAGCGCGCAGAGACCCAGCACAGATACGCAGTATTTT	CASSAQRPSTDTQYF
TRBV20-1	.	TRBJ1-3	.	TGCAGTGCTAGAGATCGTTACACAGGGTCGATGGGCACCATATATTTT	CSARDRYTGSMGTIYF
TRBV7-2	TRBD2	TRBJ2-7	.	TGTGCCAGCAGCTTAGTGTTAGCGGGGGGATCCTACGAGCAGTACTTC	CASSLVLAGGSYEQYF
TRBV7-8	.	TRBJ2-1	.	TGTGCCAGCAGCTTTAATAGCGGTTCCTACAATGAGCGGTTCTTC	CASSFNSGSYNERFF
TRBV24-1	TRBD2	TRBJ2-1	few	TGTGCCACCAGTGCGGGGACTAGCGGCAATGAGCAGTTCTTC	CATSAGTSGNEQFF
TRBV28	.	TRBJ2-6	once	TGTGCCAGCAGACGCACAGGGCCCCCCTCCTCTGGGGCCAACGTCCTGACTTTC	CASRRTGPPSSGANVLTF
TRBV7-2	TRBD1	TRBJ2-1	.	TGTGCCAGCAGCTTAGTTCCGGGACAGGGCCACAATGAGCAGTTCTTC	CASSLVPGQGHNEQFF
TRBV6-2/TRBV6-3	.	TRBJ2-7	few	TGTGCCACAACTTTGGGCCCCCCCTACGAGCAGTACTTC	CATTLGPPYEQYF
TRBV12-3/TRBV12-4	.	TRBJ1-3	.	TGTGCCAGCAGTTTTGATGGAAACACCATATATTTT	CASSFDGNTIYF
TRBV20-1	TRBD2	TRBJ2-1	.	TGCAGTGCTAAAACCCAAACTAGCGGGGGAGGTGAGCAGTTCTTC	CSAKTQTSGGGEQFF
TRBV7-2	.	TRBJ1-2	few	TGTGCCAGCAGACTGGACTATGGCTACACCTTC	CASRLDYGYTF
TRBV6-2/TRBV6-3	.	TRBJ2-2	.	TGTGCCAGCAGTTCACGTCTCGGGGAGCTGTTTTTT	CASSSRLGELFF
TRBV7-2	.	TRBJ1-1	.	TGTGCCAGCAGCTTACACCCGCAGGGGCATTTGTACACTGAAGCTTTCTTT	CASSLHPQGHLYTEAFF
TRBV7-2	.	TRBJ2-7	.	TGTGCCAGCAGCACCAACTTGGGGGCTGCGGACGAGCAGTACTTC	CASSTNLGAADEQYF
TRBV20-1	TRBD2	TRBJ2-7	.	TGCAGTGCTAGTCAAAATCACGGGGGGGGCGAGCAGTACTTC	CSASQNHGGGEQYF
TRBV7-2	.	TRBJ2-3	.	TGTGCCAGCAGCTTCCCCCTATCTGGAACAGATACGCAGTATTTT	CASSFPLSGTDTQYF
TRBV11-1	.	TRBJ2-7	few	TGTGCCAGCAGCACCCGGAACTTCGGAAGGACGGAGCAGTACTTC	CASSTRNFGRTEQYF
TRBV5-1	.	TRBJ2-5	.	TGCGCCAGCAGCCGGTCGGCAGCCCCTCTGGGAGAGACCCAGTACTTC	CASSRSAAPLGETQYF
TRBV15	.	TRBJ1-2	.	TGTGCCGCCAGCAGAGATACGGACTATGGCTACACCTTC	CAASRDTDYGYTF
TRBV12-3/TRBV12-4	TRBD1	TRBJ1-2	.	TGTGCCAGCAGTGTGTTACCGGGACAGACTGGCGGCTACACCTTC	CASSVLPGQTGGYTF
TRBV6-1	.	TRBJ1-1	.	TGTGCCAGCAGTGGGTACACCGAGAACACTGAAGCTTTCTTT	CASSGYTENTEAFF
TRBV12-5	.	TRBJ2-5	few	TGTGCTAGTGGTTTTAGGGAGACCCAGTACTTC	CASGFRETQYF
TRBV6-5	.	TRBJ1-1	few	TGTGCCAGCAGTTACCGTGGGGGTTTAGTGATGAACACTGAAGCTTTCTTT	CASSYRGGLVMNTEAFF
TRBV29-1	TRBD1	TRBJ2-2	.	TGCAGCGGGTATCCTACAGGGGGCCCGAACACCGGGGAGCTGTTTTTT	CSGYPTGGPNTGELFF